What follows are 18 T cell receptor beta chains derived from one specimen sequenced in a study of cytomegalovirus exposure and HLA in healthy donors. The primer mix had 60 Vbeta and 13 Jbeta primers. Profiled with immunoSEQ multiplex PCR; TCRdb holds only in-frame clones, not every one. The table records around 180,000 clones, 85% to 90% of them present only once. Sequencing input: PBMCs. These receptors all come from a woman aged 18-35 years in good health and CMV-seronegative.

This chain uses TRBV27 with TRBJ2-1, with a tentative D call TRBD2 (5 bases). Germline V gene lookup returns CDR1 MNHEY and CDR2 SMNVEV (reference sequence). Trimming took off 7 bases at V and 3 bases at J, with 16 bases between the two ends. CDR3 size: 15 residues. The chain's CDR3 is CASTPDGLLYNEQFF. The CDR3 DNA reads as TGTGCCAGCACCCCTGACGGACTCCTCTACAATGAGCAGTTCTTC.

The V and J genes are TRBV4-1 and TRBJ2-1, with 12 bases that match TRBD2. With 5 bases clipped from V and 5 bases from J, the junction kept 7 bases outside the gene matches. The CDR3 totals 16 residues. Germline V gene lookup returns CDR1 MGHRA and CDR2 YSYEKL. The DNA for the CDR3 is TGCGCCAGCAGCGGGCCTAGCGGGGGGGCGAACAATGAGCAGTTCTTC. Its protein product is CASSGPSGGANNEQFF.

This clone was detected only a few times. V is TRBV2 and J is TRBJ1-3, with 8 bases matching TRBD1. The V and J ends lost 3 bases and 2 bases, in that order; junction bases with no gene match: 9. The CDR3 has 17 residues. The germline gives CDR1 SNHLY, CDR2 FYNNEI. The CDR3 sequence: CASSEVPGGLTGNTIYF. CDR3 DNA sequence: TGTGCCAGCAGTGAGGTTCCAGGGGGCTTAACTGGAAACACCATATATTTT. The complete variable domain, with remaining parts taken from reference TRBV2 and TRBJ1-3, reads EPEVTQTPSHQVTQMGQEVILRCVPISNHLYFYWYRQILGQKVEFLVSFYNNEISEKSEIFDDQFSVERPDGSNFTLKIRSTKLEDSAMYFCASSEVPGGLTGNTIYFGEGSWLTVV.

The chain couples TRBV2 to TRBJ1-2, with D uncertain. There are 13 residues in the CDR3. The V and J ends lost 4 bases and 6 bases respectively, with 12 bases between them. In germline, CDR1 is SNHLY, CDR2 FYNNEI. The CDR3 protein is CASSVTGIDGYTF. CDR3 in DNA: TGTGCCAGCAGTGTTACGGGGATCGATGGCTACACCTTC.

The rearrangement uses TRBV9 and TRBJ2-5; TRBD2 agrees at 8 bases. After removal of 6 bases from V and 2 bases from J, the junction contained 6 bases not matched to a gene. Germline values: CDR1 SGDLS, CDR2 YYNGEE. This CDR3 comprises 14 residues. The CDR3 loop reads CASTAGGGQETQYF. The CDR3 region has the DNA TGTGCCAGCACGGCCGGGGGGGGGCAAGAGACCCAGTACTTC.

The genes are TRBV4-3 and TRBJ1-5; no firm D call. V shed 0 bases and J shed 0 bases, with 12 bases lying between them. Looked up from germline, CDR1 is LGHNA and CDR2 is YSLEER. The CDR3 spans 17 residues. This CDR3 reads CASSQDYGRLSNQPQHF. The CDR3 bases are TGCGCCAGCAGCCAAGATTATGGCCGACTTAGCAATCAGCCCCAGCATTTT.

This clone was seen just once. The chain carries TRBV9 and TRBJ1-6, with 7 nucleotides matching TRBD1. There are 16 residues in the CDR3. Trimming cost V 4 bases and J 7 bases; bases outside gene matches: 11. The germline CDR1 and CDR2 sequences are SGDLS and YYNGEE. For the CDR3, the DNA is TGTGCCAGCAGCCGCACAAAGGGGGCAGGGAATTCACCCCTCCACTTT. Translation: CASSRTKGAGNSPLHF. The full variable domain, in which reference TRBV9 and TRBJ1-6 provide the parts outside the CDR3, is DSGVTQTPKHLITATGQRVTLRCSPRSGDLSVYWYQQSLDQGLQFLIQYYNGEERAKGNILERFSAQQFPDLHSELNLSSLELGDSALYFCASSRTKGAGNSPLHFGNGTRLTVT.

This clone appeared a single time. This sequence joins TRBV27 and TRBJ2-7; possibly TRBD2 for D (6 bases). The V gene's germline CDR1 is MNHEY and CDR2 SMNVEV (reference sequence). The V gene lost 3 bases and the J gene lost 3 bases, with 12 bases spanning the gap. This CDR3 region has 14 residues. The CDR3 protein is CASSFSGEDYEQYF. The CDR3 DNA reads as TGTGCCAGCAGTTTTTCGGGGGAGGACTACGAGCAGTACTTC.

CDR3 amino acids: CASSQDQRGTEAFF. CDR3 coding DNA: TGCGCCAGCAGCCAAGATCAAAGGGGAACTGAAGCTTTCTTT. The chain links TRBV4-1 to TRBJ1-1, with D possibly TRBD1 on 5 matching bases. The V gene's germline CDR1 is MGHRA and CDR2 YSYEKL. This CDR3 is 14 amino acids long. Between the trimmed V and J ends, which lost 0 bases and 5 bases, there was a span of 10 bases.

The gene calls are TRBV30 and TRBJ2-6, with 8 bases aligning to TRBD2. Trimming cost V 4 bases and J 3 bases; bases outside gene matches: 2. Germline CDR1 and CDR2: GTSNPN and SVGIG (reference sequence). This CDR3 has 14 amino acids. The CDR3 coding sequence is TGTGCCTGGAATGCGGGAGGTGGGGCCAACGTCCTGACTTTC. This codes for CAWNAGGGANVLTF.

The chain is built from TRBV4-1 and TRBJ1-4; perhaps TRBD1 as D (6 bases). V shed 0 bases and J shed 7 bases, with 9 bases lying between them. This CDR3 contains 14 residues. Germline V gene lookup returns CDR1 MGHRA and CDR2 YSYEKL. CDR3 bases: TGCGCCAGCAGCCAAGACAGGGACACTGAAAAACTGTTTTTT. It translates to CASSQDRDTEKLFF.

Worth noting for this clone: Germline is not matched at one junction end, which may reflect a read error. The chain has TRBV5-8 and TRBJ1-5, with D uncertain. Germline-derived CDR1 and CDR2 are SGHTS and YDEGEE. The CDR3 has 13 amino acids. CDR3 in DNA: TGTGCCAGCAGCTTGGATGGGCCTCAGGCCCAGCATTTT. It is translated as CASSLDGPQAQHF. Complete variable domain (other parts from reference TRBV5-8 and TRBJ1-5): EAGVTQSPTHLIKTRGQQATLRCSPISGHTSVYWYQQALGLGLQFLLWYDEGEERNRGNFPPRFSGRQFPNYSSELNVNALELEDSALYLCASSLDGPQAQHFGDGTRLSIL.

V usage is TRBV19 and J usage is TRBJ1-5; 7 bases line up with TRBD1. Trimming cost V 5 bases and J 1 base; bases outside gene matches: 8. Germline assignment: CDR1 LNHDA and CDR2 SQIVND (reference sequence). The CDR3 is 16 amino acids. CDR3 amino acids: CASSLDRDWSNQPQHF. CDR3 bases: TGTGCCAGTAGTCTCGACAGGGATTGGAGCAATCAGCCCCAGCATTTT.

The J gene is TRBJ1-4, the V gene TRBV25-1; D uncertain. The CDR3 has 15 residues. Trimming removed 2 bases from V and 4 bases from J, with 11 bases in between. Germline CDR1 reads MGHDK; CDR2 reads SYGVNS. Written as DNA, the CDR3 is TGTGCCAGCAGTGAAACGCGGGTAATTAATGAAAAACTGTTTTTT. It codes for CASSETRVINEKLFF.

This clone was recorded only once. The V and J genes are TRBV6-1 and TRBJ1-3; a weak D match, TRBD1 (5 bases). This CDR3 contains 15 residues. Trimming cost V 4 bases and J 6 bases, with 16 bases left between them. CDR1 is MNHNS and CDR2 is SASEGT in the germline V gene. CDR3 nucleotide sequence: TGTGCCAGCAGTGTAGGGGTCGCGCCTAAAAACACCATATATTTT. Its protein is CASSVGVAPKNTIYF.

J is TRBJ1-2 and V is TRBV7-2; the match to TRBD1 covers 9 bases. Germline V CDR1 and CDR2: SGHTA, FQGNSA. The CDR3 sequence is 14 residues long. The J segment lost 3 bases and the V segment lost 6 bases, leaving 5 bases of the junction unmatched. This CDR3 reads CASREGQGDYGYTF. CDR3 DNA sequence: TGTGCCAGCAGAGAGGGACAGGGTGACTATGGCTACACCTTC.

This chain links TRBV5-1 with TRBJ1-2; a weak D match, TRBD1 (5 bases). The CDR3 length is 15 residues. Looked up from germline, CDR1 is SGHRS and CDR2 is YFSETQ. The V end was cut by 5 bases, the J end by 5 bases, with 19 bases between. CDR3 in amino acids: CASRLLGEPGYGYTF. The CDR3 nucleotides are TGCGCCAGCAGGCTTTTAGGAGAGCCAGGGTATGGCTACACCTTC.

This clone has a single count. The chain recombines TRBV27 with TRBJ1-1; D might be TRBD1 (5 bases). The CDR3 spans 14 residues. In germline, CDR1 is MNHEY, CDR2 SMNVEV (reference sequence). The ends were cut back, 2 bases at V and 4 bases at J, with 11 bases in the middle. Here the CDR3 reads CASSLRQGSTEAFF. The CDR3 bases are TGTGCCAGCAGTTTACGGCAGGGCTCCACTGAAGCTTTCTTT.